The 8 T cell receptor beta chains below come from one sample, sequenced in a study of T-cell reconstitution after alpha-beta-depleted transplantation in children (dated by TCRdb to about 2016). Interpreted using the paper, the treatment or condition label stands for: allogeneic hematopoietic cell transplantation with graft depleted of TCRalphabeta T cells and CD19 B cells. The library relied on PCR. Instrument used: Illumina HiSeq 2500. To normalize quantification of the TCRbeta repertoire, the TCR libraries were built with molecular barcoding that relied on unique molecular identifiers. Clones were called with MiXCR by TCRdb after fastp trimmed the public reads at Q25, and only in-frame beta chains were retained. Here each entry gathers all rows of one CDR3 protein and keeps the most common genes and DNA. The sample table holds more than 400,000 distinct CDR3 sequences, of which around two fifths were seen once. Approximately 25% of the sample goes to the ten largest clones.

The sample in question was PBMCs, obtained before TCRalphabeta/CD19-depleted stem cell transplant. The source of these receptors is a girl aged 2 to 9 with aplastic anemia, due to receive a stem cell transplant.

The chain carries TRBV6-1 and TRBJ2-3; D is unresolved. The CDR3 is 13 amino acids. V lost 6 bases and J lost 2, with 9 bases in between. The germline CDR1 and CDR2 sequences are MNHNS and SASEGT. The CDR3 DNA is TGTGCCAGCAGACCCGGGCCCACAGATACGCAGTATTTT. Its translation: CASRPGPTDTQYF.

The chain joins TRBV10-3 to TRBJ2-2, with TRBD1 identical over 7 bases. The CDR3 consists of 15 residues. After removal of 6 bases from V and 6 bases from J, the junction contained 10 bases not matched to a gene. Germline loops: CDR1 ENHRY, CDR2 SYGVKD. CDR3 residues: CAISPQGGQAGELFF. CDR3 sequence (DNA): TGTGCCATCAGCCCCCAAGGAGGACAGGCCGGGGAGCTGTTTTTT.

The chain recombines TRBV6-2 or TRBV6-3 with TRBJ1-5, with 10 bases matching TRBD1. CDR1 MNHEY and CDR2 SVGEGT come from the germline V gene. Unmatched junction bases numbered 7, after V lost 4 bases and J lost 4 bases. This CDR3 spans 16 amino acids. CDR3 in amino acids: CASSSYGQGGNQPQHF. The DNA for the CDR3 is TGTGCCAGCAGTTCCTACGGACAGGGGGGAAATCAGCCCCAGCATTTT.

The chain recombines TRBV12-3 or TRBV12-4 with TRBJ2-7; 10 positions agree with TRBD1. With V trimmed by 5 bases and J by 6 bases, 7 bases remained unmatched. The CDR3 spans 14 residues. The CDR3 DNA follows: TGTGCCAGCAGTCCCCGGGACAGGGGCCGCGAGCAGTACTTC. Its protein is CASSPRDRGREQYF.

The chain links TRBV6-1 to TRBJ2-1; 12 bases are a match to TRBD2. The length of the CDR3 is 18 residues. Germline V CDR1 and CDR2: MNHNS, SASEGT. The ends lost 7 bases at V and 9 bases at J; junction bases unmatched: 19. CDR3 nucleotides: TGTGCCAGCACCCCGGGCCTAGCGGGAGGGATCCCGGGGGGTGAGCAGTTCTTC. This gives the protein CASTPGLAGGIPGGEQFF.

There are many counts of this clonotype. The V gene is TRBV5-1, the J gene TRBJ1-2; 7 bases fit TRBD1. J lost 0 bases, V lost 0 bases, and 2 bases had no gene match. Germline-derived CDR1 and CDR2 are SGHRS and YFSETQ. The CDR3 is made up of 15 amino acids. CDR3 amino acids: CASSLGDSANYGYTF. The DNA for the CDR3 is TGCGCCAGCAGCTTGGGGGACAGCGCTAACTATGGCTACACCTTC.

This clonotype was counted between two and nine times. The genes are TRBV13 and TRBJ1-1; D remains unclear. The CDR3 loop spans 18 amino acids. V lost 6 bases and J lost 0, with 23 bases in between. Germline V CDR1 and CDR2: PRHDT, FYEKMQ (reference sequence). The CDR3: CASRKGTLDWWMNTEAFF. As DNA, the CDR3 is TGTGCCAGCAGGAAGGGAACTTTGGATTGGTGGATGAACACTGAAGCTTTCTTT.

In its sample, this clonotype was seen a few times. The chain recombines TRBV7-2 with TRBJ2-3, with TRBD2 matching 8 bases. Germline loops: CDR1 SGHTA, CDR2 FQGNSA. After removal of 5 bases from V and 4 bases from J, the junction contained 2 bases not matched to a gene. The CDR3 covers 13 residues. The CDR3 bases are TGTGCCAGCAGCCGAGCGGGAGCAGATACGCAGTATTTT. Its protein product is CASSRAGADTQYF.